These T cell receptor beta chains were read from a single sample in a study of blood T cells in healthy people across ages. TCRdb re-called the 5' RACE reads with MiXCR, one entry per CDR3 protein. The data contain approximately 670,000 distinct CDR3 sequences, 40% to 45% of them seen just once; the ten biggest clones take up about 30%. The source material was blood. These receptor sequences come from a man at least 80 years old in good health. The CDR3 runs from the conserved cysteine through the conserved F or W. The order of the fields is J gene, V gene, CDR3 protein.

TRBJ2-1 | TRBV2 | CASQTGGNEQFF
TRBJ2-7 | TRBV4-1 | CASSQPRGGDRDYEQYF
TRBJ2-1 | TRBV29-1 | CSVDGPGAYNEQFF
TRBJ2-2 | TRBV9 | CASSRTGAGGELFF
TRBJ2-1 | TRBV24-1 | CATSDPGLARNEQFF
TRBJ2-7 | TRBV7-8 | CASSFPTAPYEQYF
TRBJ2-4 | TRBV20-1 | CSARQTLAKNIQYF
TRBJ2-3 | TRBV29-1 | CSVGLAGWDTQYF
TRBJ2-1 | TRBV4-3 | CASSQGDRGIEQFF
TRBJ2-5 | TRBV20-1 | CSAGTDSETQYF
TRBJ2-3 | TRBV15 | CATSSPSMAADTQYF
TRBJ2-7 | TRBV4-1 | CASSQGGTGEVYEQYF
TRBJ2-1 | TRBV5-1 | CASSPGLAVYNEQFF
TRBJ1-5 | TRBV29-1 | CSVGDSLNQPQHF
TRBJ1-2 | TRBV7-2 | CASSPTGAGGYTF
TRBJ2-7 | TRBV4-1 | CASRLSGQSYEQYF